These T cell receptor beta chains were read from a single sample in a study of vaccination and CD4 T cells after COVID-19. One entry per CDR3 protein, called by TCRdb with MiXCR from the PCR reads. The profile shows 15,000 to 20,000 distinct CDR3 sequences, 50% to 75% of them singletons. Their antigens are not known. Source material: CD4+ T cells from blood, cultured in vitro. The receptors stem from a human donor who had recovered from COVID-19. The conserved cysteine and the conserved F or W are not part of the CDR3 here. The D gene is left open where the match is weak.

>NA|TRBJ2-7|TRBV2
ASRRVGQPGYEQY
>NA|TRBJ1-2|TRBV10-3
AISAGQTIYGYT
>NA|TRBJ1-2|TRBV2
ASGEYGYT